This TCR beta chain was captured by sequencing in a study of T cells in Graves' hyperthyroidism and ophthalmopathy. Findings and caveats of the study: A model built on 13 V-J features separated ophthalmopathy from stable hyperthyroidism.

PBMCs came from about 10 ml fresh peripheral blood. This clonotype was observed many times. No antigen is known for it. Regions amplified from RNA transcripts were the TCR beta CDR3 regions. First-round RT-PCR with HTBI primers amplified the TCR CDR3 region. TCRdb processed the multiplex PCR reads anew with MiXCR; each CDR3 protein has one entry. The sample consists of about 350,000 distinct CDR3 sequences, approximately 15% of them appearing once. CDR3 length: 12 residues. Looked up from germline, CDR1 is MNHEY and CDR2 is SVGEGT. The J segment lost 8 bases and the V segment lost 6 bases, leaving 4 bases of the junction unmatched.

Sample: blood. This chain joins TRBV6-2 or TRBV6-3 and TRBJ1-2; 9 bases fit TRBD1. This TCR was recovered from a woman aged 30 to 39 with Graves' hyperthyroidism. CDR3 in DNA: TGTGCCAGCAGCCGGGACAGGGTCGGCTACACCTTC. It codes for CASSRDRVGYTF.